This TCR beta chain appears in the sequencing data of a study of regulatory T cells in long-lasting Graves disease. The CDR3 covers 16 residues. Germline assignment: CDR1 ENHRY and CDR2 SYGVKD. Trimming took 4 bases from V and 1 from J, leaving 14 bases between them. HTBI primers from iRepertoire and Arm-PCR of CDR3 regions yielded the TCR beta libraries. Each CDR3 protein gets one entry after TCRdb re-called the multiplex PCR reads with MiXCR. Of roughly 260,000 distinct CDR3 sequences in the sample, 15% to 20% are singletons; the top ten hold 14%. Regarding time point: newly diagnosed GD, antithyroid drugs for less than 3 months. Preparation of the TCR library used RNA extracted from PBMCs. This clonotype was counted between two and nine times. The same data also went into a second study, on T cells in Graves' hyperthyroidism and ophthalmopathy.

The genes are TRBV10-3 and TRBJ1-5; no clear D. This sample comprised peripheral blood mononuclear cells (PBMCs), obtained at new diagnosis, from a patient treated with antithyroid drugs. This sequence was found in a woman in her thirties with Graves disease. In DNA form, the CDR3 reads TGTGCCATCAGTGCGGGTACCGCCGGAAGCAATCAGCCCCAGCATTTT. This codes for CAISAGTAGSNQPQHF.